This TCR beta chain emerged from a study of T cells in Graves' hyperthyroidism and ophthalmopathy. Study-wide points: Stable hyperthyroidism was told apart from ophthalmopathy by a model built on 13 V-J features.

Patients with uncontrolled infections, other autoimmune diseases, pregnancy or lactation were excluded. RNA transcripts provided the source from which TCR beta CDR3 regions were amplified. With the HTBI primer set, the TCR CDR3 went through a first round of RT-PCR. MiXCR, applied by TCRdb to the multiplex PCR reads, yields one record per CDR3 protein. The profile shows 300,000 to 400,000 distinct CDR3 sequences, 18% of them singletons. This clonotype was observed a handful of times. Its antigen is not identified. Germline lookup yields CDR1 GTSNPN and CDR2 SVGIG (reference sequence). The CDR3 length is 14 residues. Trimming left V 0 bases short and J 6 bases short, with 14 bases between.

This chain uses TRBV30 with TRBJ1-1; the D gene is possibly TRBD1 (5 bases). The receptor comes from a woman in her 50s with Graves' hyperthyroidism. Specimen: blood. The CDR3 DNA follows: TGTGCCTGGAGTGTAACCCAAGGGGACGCTGAAGCTTTCTTT. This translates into CAWSVTQGDAEAFF.